These 5 T cell receptor beta chains were sequenced from one sample in a study of blood T cell repertoires in COVID-19. Profiled with immunoSEQ multiplex PCR; TCRdb holds only in-frame clones, not every one. Among a few hundred thousand clones listed, around nine tenths were seen once. Material for sequencing was PBMCs or T cells enriched from blood (not recorded which). These TCRs come from a woman aged 50 to 65 who had recovered from COVID-19.

V and J are TRBV30 and TRBJ2-5; the match to TRBD2 covers 14 bases. CDR3 length: 15 residues. Germline CDR1 is GTSNPN and CDR2 is SVGIG (reference sequence). Trimming cost V 3 bases and J 6 bases; bases outside gene matches: 6. CDR3 DNA: TGTGCCTGGAGGATGACTAGCGGGAGGGTGCAGACCCAGTACTTC. As protein: CAWRMTSGRVQTQYF. The variable domain in full, with the rest retrieved from reference TRBV30 and TRBJ2-5, is SQTIHQWPATLVQPVGSPLSLECTVEGTSNPNLYWYRQAAGRGLQLLFYSVGIGQISSEVPQNLSASRPQDRQFILSSKKLLLSDSGFYLCAWRMTSGRVQTQYFGPGTRLLVL.

The chain uses TRBV18 and TRBJ1-1, with 9 bases that match TRBD1. The germline V gene has CDR1 KGHSH and CDR2 LQKENI. This CDR3 spans 15 amino acids. Unmatched junction bases numbered 11, after V lost 6 bases and J lost 6 bases. CDR3 loop: CASSLQTGGQAEAFF. The CDR3 DNA reads as TGTGCCAGCTCCCTTCAGACAGGGGGTCAGGCTGAAGCTTTCTTT.

The chain couples TRBV2 to TRBJ2-1, with TRBD1 matching over 9 bases. Germline V gene data show CDR1 as SNHLY and CDR2 as FYNNEI. CDR3 size: 18 residues. V gave up 7 bases and J gave up 1 base; unmatched junction bases: 14. As DNA, the CDR3 is TGTGCCAGCACTCTCTGGATTGGGGACAGGGATTCCTACAATGAGCAGTTCTTC. Translated, it gives CASTLWIGDRDSYNEQFF.

This chain uses TRBV12-3 or TRBV12-4 with TRBJ2-3; 7 bases map to TRBD2. J gave up 4 bases and V 8 bases, and 3 bases lay outside the gene matches. The length of the CDR3 is 12 residues. This chain's CDR3 is CASRRESDTQYF. The CDR3 DNA reads TGTGCCAGCCGGCGGGAGTCAGATACGCAGTATTTT.

The chain employs TRBV28 and TRBJ2-7; 7 bases agree with TRBD2. The V segment lost 5 bases and the J segment 7 bases; nucleotides outside the gene matches: 14. The CDR3 contains 15 residues. CDR1 is MDHEN, CDR2 SYDVKM, per germline. The CDR3 DNA reads TGTGCCAGCAGTACCCGGGGGGTCCCTTTTGGGGAGCAGTACTTC. As protein: CASSTRGVPFGEQYF.